This T cell receptor (beta chain) came from a study of blood T cell repertoires in COVID-19. TCRdb's copy holds only in-frame clones and misses some; the assay was immunoSEQ multiplex PCR. The sample gives 140,000 or so clones, about 74% of which show up once; roughly 17% is in the top ten. V dropped 8 bases and J dropped 6 bases, with 8 bases sitting between them. The CDR3 runs 12 residues. The germline V gene encodes CDR1 SEHNR and CDR2 FQNEAQ (reference sequence). This sequence was found in a man aged 45 to 65 with acute or convalescent COVID-19. The rearrangement links TRBV7-9 to TRBJ1-6; D not certain. The sequenced sample consisted of peripheral blood. CDR3 region: CASSAFNSPLHF. CDR3 coding DNA: TGTGCCAGCTCAGCGTTTAATTCACCCCTCCACTTT. Looking up the rest from reference TRBV7-9 and TRBJ1-6 gives the full variable domain: DTGVSQNPRHKITKRGQNVTFRCDPISEHNRLYWYRQTLGQGPEFLTYFQNEAQLEKSRLLSDRFSAERPKGSFSTLEIQRTEQGDSAMYLCASSAFNSPLHFGNGTRLTVT.